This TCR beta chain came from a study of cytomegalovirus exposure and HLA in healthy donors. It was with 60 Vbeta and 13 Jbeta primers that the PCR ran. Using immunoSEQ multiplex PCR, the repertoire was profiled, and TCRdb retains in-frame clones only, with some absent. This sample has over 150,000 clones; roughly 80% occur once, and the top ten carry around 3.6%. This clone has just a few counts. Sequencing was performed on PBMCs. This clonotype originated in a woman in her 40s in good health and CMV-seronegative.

CDR3 DNA: TGTGCCAGCATGGAGGGATGGCAGCCCCAGCATTTT. This sequence encodes CASMEGWQPQHF. This rearrangement joins TRBV6-1 to TRBJ1-5; D is unresolved. Trimming took off 7 bases at V and 7 bases at J, with 11 bases between the two ends. CDR3 size: 12 residues. Germline V gives CDR1 MNHNS, CDR2 SASEGT.